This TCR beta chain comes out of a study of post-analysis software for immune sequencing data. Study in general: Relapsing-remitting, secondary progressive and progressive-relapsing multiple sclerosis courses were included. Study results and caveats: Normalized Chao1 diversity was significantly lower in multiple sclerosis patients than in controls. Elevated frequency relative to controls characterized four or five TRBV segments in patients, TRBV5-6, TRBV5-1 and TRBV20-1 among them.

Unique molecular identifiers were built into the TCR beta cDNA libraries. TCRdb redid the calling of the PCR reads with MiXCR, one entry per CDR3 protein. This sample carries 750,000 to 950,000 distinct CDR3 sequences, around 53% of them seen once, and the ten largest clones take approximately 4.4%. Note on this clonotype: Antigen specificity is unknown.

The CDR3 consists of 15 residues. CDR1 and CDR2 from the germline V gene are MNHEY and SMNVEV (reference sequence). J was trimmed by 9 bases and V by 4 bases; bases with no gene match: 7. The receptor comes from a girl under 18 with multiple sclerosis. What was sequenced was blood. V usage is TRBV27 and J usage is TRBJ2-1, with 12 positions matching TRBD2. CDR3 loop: CASSSSGGARGEQFF. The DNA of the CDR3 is TGTGCCAGCAGTTCTAGCGGGGGGGCCCGCGGTGAGCAGTTCTTC.